One sample yielded the 26 T cell receptor beta chains listed below, sequenced in a study of CXCR3-negative and CXCR3-positive naive CD8 T cells. UMI-labeled 5' RACE TRB cDNA libraries were prepared from the cells. One entry per CDR3 protein, without DNA, is what TCRdb gives after re-calling the 5' RACE reads. The sample features approximately 6,100 distinct CDR3 sequences, with around 1.9% in its top ten. Sequenced material: naive CXCR3- CD8+ T cells from blood. The subset denotes: CD45RO-CCR7+CD27+CD95- naive CD8+ T cells lacking CXCR3 (TNR3-). These receptors originate from a human donor in good health. Some clones in this sample may be carry-over from other donors' samples.

This clonotype is identified as medium-sized (0.01 to 0.1%) from frequency. The chain has TRBV5-5 and TRBJ2-1; TCRdb selects TRBD2, and the lack of DNA leaves this call unchecked. The CDR3 consists of 19 residues. Germline loops: CDR1 SGHKS, CDR2 YYEKEE (reference sequence). The CDR3 loop reads CASSFSRLAGGAPYNEQFF.

The genes are TRBV7-3 and TRBJ2-1; the TCRdb call, TRBD1, lacks DNA for checking. The CDR3 contains 15 residues. Germline V gives CDR1 SGHTA, CDR2 FQGTGA. CDR3 sequence: CASSTGQGVSNEQFF.

This clonotype shows up as medium-sized by frequency. The CDR3 reads CASSSPPRANYGYTF. J is TRBJ1-2 and V is TRBV7-2; TCRdb picks TRBD1, but there is no DNA to check that call. The CDR3 is 15 residues long. CDR1 and CDR2 from the germline V gene are SGHTA and FQGNSA.

This clonotype shows up as medium-sized by frequency. This rearrangement joins TRBV5-1 to TRBJ2-1. The CDR3 is made up of 15 amino acids. Germline values: CDR1 SGHRS, CDR2 YFSETQ. CDR3 in amino acids: CASSASWSSYNEQFF.

This chain joins TRBV5-1 and TRBJ2-1; TCRdb's assignment of TRBD2 cannot be checked, as there is no DNA. Germline CDR1 reads SGHRS; CDR2 reads YFSETQ. The CDR3 is 15 amino acids. CDR3 loop: CASSQGLGLYNEQFF. Drawing the rest from reference TRBV5-1 and TRBJ2-1, the complete variable domain is KAGVTQTPRYLIKTRGQQVTLSCSPISGHRSVSWYQQTPGQGLQFLFEYFSETQRNKGNFPGRFSGRQFSNSRSEMNVSTLELGDSALYLCASSQGLGLYNEQFFGPGTRLTVL.

V gene TRBV12-5 combines with J gene TRBJ2-7; the TRBD1 assignment by TCRdb is unverifiable without DNA. The CDR3 length is 16 residues. Germline CDR1 LGHNT, CDR2 FRNRAP. CDR3 region: CASGLPLTTDSYEQYF.

By frequency, this clonotype registers medium-sized. The CDR3 protein is CASSTLPNREDSNQPQHF. The chain combines TRBV19 with TRBJ1-5. Germline CDR1 reads LNHDA; CDR2 reads SQIVND (reference sequence). The CDR3 length is 18 residues. Based on the CDR3 plus reference TRBV19 and TRBJ1-5, the full variable domain is DGGITQSPKYLFRKEGQNVTLSCEQNLNHDAMYWYRQDPGQGLRLIYYSQIVNDFQKGDIAEGYSVSREKKESFPLTVTSAQKNPTAFYLCASSTLPNREDSNQPQHFGDGTRLSIL.

This clonotype is labeled medium-sized based on frequency. The rearrangement uses TRBV20-1 and TRBJ1-1; TCRdb indicates TRBD1, and absent DNA this call remains unverified. Germline lookup yields CDR1 DFQATT and CDR2 SNEGSKA (reference sequence). The CDR3 contains 13 residues. The CDR3 region is CSAKPGLVTEAFF.

This clonotype registers medium-sized by frequency. V usage is TRBV20-1 and J usage is TRBJ2-1; without DNA, the TCRdb call of TRBD2 cannot be checked. The CDR3 has 16 residues. In germline, CDR1 is DFQATT, CDR2 SNEGSKA (reference sequence). CDR3 residues: CSASHPGLAGANEQFF.

The V gene is TRBV2, the J gene TRBJ2-7; TCRdb's D gene call, TRBD1, goes unchecked for lack of DNA. Germline CDR1 and CDR2: SNHLY and FYNNEI. This CDR3 is built from 14 residues. The CDR3 sequence: CASSRTVCSYEQYF.

The rearrangement joins TRBV9 to TRBJ2-3. The CDR3 extends over 15 amino acids. Germline CDR1 reads SGDLS; CDR2 reads YYNGEE. CDR3 in amino acids: CASSGTGGGTDTQYF.

This clonotype shows up as medium-sized (0.01 to 0.1%) by frequency. The V call is TRBV29-1, the J call TRBJ2-2; TCRdb gives TRBD2 as the D gene, but with no DNA this cannot be confirmed. Germline-derived CDR1 and CDR2 are SQVTM and ANQGSEA. This CDR3 spans 15 amino acids. CDR3: CSVEDRAAFPGELFF.

The chain links TRBV9 to TRBJ1-5; the TRBD1 assignment by TCRdb is unverifiable without DNA. This CDR3 region has 14 residues. Germline loops: CDR1 SGDLS, CDR2 YYNGEE. The CDR3 loop is CASSDGIGNQPQHF.

Judged by frequency, this clonotype is medium-sized (0.01 to 0.1%). The CDR3 sequence is CSVGAGQYAEAFF. V is TRBV29-1 and J is TRBJ1-1; the D call from TCRdb, TRBD1, cannot be confirmed without DNA. Germline V gene sequence: CDR1 SQVTM, CDR2 ANQGSEA. The CDR3 extends over 13 amino acids.

This sequence joins TRBV5-1 and TRBJ2-1; the D call from TCRdb, TRBD2, cannot be confirmed without DNA. This CDR3 is built from 14 residues. Germline CDR1 is SGHRS and CDR2 is YFSETQ. This CDR3 is CASSDQRPYNEQFF.

Judged by frequency, this clonotype is medium-sized. The gene calls are TRBV13 and TRBJ1-1; TCRdb picks TRBD1, but there is no DNA to check that call. The CDR3 extends over 11 amino acids. The germline gives CDR1 PRHDT, CDR2 FYEKMQ (reference sequence). This CDR3 reads CASRGDTEAFF.

Frequency places this clonotype as medium-sized. The V gene is TRBV29-1, the J gene TRBJ1-1; TCRdb indicates TRBD1, and absent DNA this call remains unverified. The CDR3 runs 12 residues. In germline, CDR1 is SQVTM, CDR2 ANQGSEA. CDR3 sequence reads: CSVLEGGAWAFF. The full variable domain, completed using reference TRBV29-1 and TRBJ1-1, is SAVISQKPSRDICQRGTSLTIQCQVDSQVTMMFWYRQQPGQSLTLIATANQGSEATYESGFVIDKFPISRPNLTFSTLTVSNMSPEDSSIYLCSVLEGGAWAFFGQGTRLTVV.

The chain links TRBV27 to TRBJ2-1; TCRdb gives TRBD2 as the D gene, but with no DNA this cannot be confirmed. CDR1 and CDR2 from the germline V gene are MNHEY and SMNVEV (reference sequence). The CDR3 has 14 amino acids. The CDR3 protein is CASGLAGGYNEQFF.

The chain is built from TRBV12-3 or TRBV12-4 and TRBJ1-6; TCRdb reports TRBD1, a call that lacks DNA to check it against. CDR3 length: 14 amino acids. The CDR3 here is CASSLRDTYSPLHF.

The chain carries TRBV7-9 and TRBJ2-1; TCRdb calls TRBD1, which cannot be checked without DNA. This CDR3 region has 17 residues. Germline CDR1 and CDR2: SEHNR and FQNEAQ (reference sequence). CDR3 loop: CASSSPPGRRYYNEQFF.

The rearrangement joins TRBV3-1 to TRBJ2-2; TCRdb calls TRBD2, which cannot be checked without DNA. The CDR3 loop spans 15 amino acids. Germline V gene lookup returns CDR1 LGHDT and CDR2 YNNKEL (reference sequence). CDR3 region: CASSQAQGGAGELFF.

This chain links TRBV12-3 or TRBV12-4 with TRBJ2-7; the D call of TRBD1 rests on TCRdb alone, since no DNA is present to check it. The CDR3 covers 18 residues. The CDR3 reads CASSQVLGARDRAYEQYF.

The rearrangement uses TRBV3-1 and TRBJ2-7. The CDR3 has 18 amino acids. CDR1 LGHDT and CDR2 YNNKEL come from the germline V gene (reference sequence). Here the CDR3 reads CASSPADIRAQVYYEQYF.

This clonotype counts as medium-sized (0.01 to 0.1%) by frequency. The J gene is TRBJ2-7, the V gene TRBV5-1; as DNA is missing, the TRBD1 call by TCRdb cannot be tested. The CDR3 is 14 amino acids. The V gene's germline CDR1 is SGHRS and CDR2 YFSETQ. The chain's CDR3 is CASSPGQGDYEQYF.

J is TRBJ1-2 and V is TRBV2. The CDR3 has 15 amino acids. The V gene's germline CDR1 is SNHLY and CDR2 FYNNEI. The chain's CDR3 is CASSEADTFHYGYTF.

In terms of frequency, this clonotype is large. J is TRBJ1-2 and V is TRBV27; TCRdb's assignment of TRBD1 cannot be checked, as there is no DNA. Looked up from germline, CDR1 is MNHEY and CDR2 is SMNVEV (reference sequence). CDR3 length: 16 amino acids. The chain's CDR3 is CASSLSGGQGDIGYTF.